Listed here is a single T cell receptor (beta chain). The antigen is not known. This specimen belongs to a study of CD8 T cells in ankylosing spondylitis. The study, taken as a whole, reports: Roughly eight highly homologous variants made up a TCR beta motif that seemed to typify ankylosing spondylitis blood.

TCRdb itself ran the 5' RACE reads through MiXCR, one entry per CDR3 protein. The table includes hundreds of thousands of distinct CDR3 sequences, about 12% detected once. This TCR came from a male donor with ankylosing spondylitis. Sequencing was done on a sample of blood, either unsorted or a sorted T cell fraction (not recorded which).

The CDR3 DNA sequence: TGTGCCAGCACCTGCCCAGGGAGGCGCGGGGACGAGCAGTACTTC. It specifies CASTCPGRRGDEQYF. The gene calls are TRBV12-3 or TRBV12-4 and TRBJ2-7, with TRBD2 as a possible D gene (6 bases). The CDR3 covers 15 residues. V was pared by 7 bases and J by 5 bases, with 21 bases between.